The rows below give T cell receptor beta chains drawn from one sample of a study of CD8 T cells in ankylosing spondylitis. TCRdb re-analysed the 5' RACE reads in MiXCR, keeping a single row per CDR3 protein. Found here are 700,000 to 850,000 distinct CDR3 sequences, about 10% of them singletons; the top ten hold about 0.49%. Specimen: blood, either unsorted or a sorted T cell fraction (not recorded which). These receptors all come from a male donor with ankylosing spondylitis. Each CDR3 is given with its conserved first and last residue. The D gene is left open where the match is weak. A row's size may be missing; if present it is once, few, many or a size class.

D gene: TRBD1
clone size: few
V gene: TRBV19
J gene: TRBJ2-5
CDR3 protein: CASSIYRGSETQYF
CDR3 DNA: TGTGCCAGTAGTATTTACAGGGGCTCAGAGACCCAGTACTTC

D gene: TRBD2
clone size: NA
V gene: TRBV20-1
J gene: TRBJ2-1
CDR3 protein: CSAKKPGLAGNNEQFF
CDR3 DNA: TGCAGTGCTAAGAAACCGGGACTAGCGGGAAACAATGAGCAGTTCTTC

D gene: NA
clone size: NA
V gene: TRBV4-3
J gene: TRBJ1-6
CDR3 protein: CASSQDQGRNSPLHF
CDR3 DNA: TGCGCCAGCAGCCAAGACCAGGGGAGAAATTCACCCCTCCACTTT

D gene: NA
clone size: few
V gene: TRBV7-2
J gene: TRBJ2-1
CDR3 protein: CASSPQVSSYNEQFF
CDR3 DNA: TGTGCCAGCAGCCCTCAGGTTAGCTCCTACAATGAGCAGTTCTTC

D gene: TRBD1
clone size: NA
V gene: TRBV2
J gene: TRBJ2-2
CDR3 protein: CASNQGAGELFF
CDR3 DNA: TGTGCCAGCAACCAGGGGGCCGGGGAGCTGTTTTTT

D gene: NA
clone size: many
V gene: TRBV7-3
J gene: TRBJ2-1
CDR3 protein: CASSLMDSTYNEQFF
CDR3 DNA: TGTGCCAGCAGCTTAATGGACAGCACCTACAATGAGCAGTTCTTC

D gene: TRBD2
clone size: few
V gene: TRBV5-6
J gene: TRBJ2-3
CDR3 protein: CASSENLLAGADTQYF
CDR3 DNA: TGTGCCAGCTCGGAAAACCTGCTAGCGGGAGCTGATACGCAGTATTTT

D gene: NA
clone size: few
V gene: TRBV20-1
J gene: TRBJ1-6
CDR3 protein: CSARDKAPLHF
CDR3 DNA: TGCAGTGCTAGAGATAAGGCGCCCCTCCACTTT

D gene: NA
clone size: NA
V gene: TRBV7-9
J gene: TRBJ1-2
CDR3 protein: CASSRDLIWGYTF
CDR3 DNA: TGTGCCAGCAGCAGGGATCTTATCTGGGGCTACACCTTC

D gene: NA
clone size: NA
V gene: TRBV20-1
J gene: TRBJ1-1
CDR3 protein: CSAGIDGMKAFF
CDR3 DNA: TGCAGTGCTGGGATCGACGGAATGAAGGCTTTCTTT

D gene: NA
clone size: NA
V gene: TRBV20-1
J gene: TRBJ2-3
CDR3 protein: CSASLRPRDTQYF
CDR3 DNA: TGCAGTGCTAGTTTGCGCCCCAGGGATACGCAGTATTTT

D gene: NA
clone size: NA
V gene: TRBV10-3
J gene: TRBJ1-2
CDR3 protein: CAISTHMDRGYTF
CDR3 DNA: TGTGCCATCAGTACCCACATGGATAGGGGCTACACCTTC

D gene: NA
clone size: few
V gene: TRBV4-3
J gene: TRBJ2-3
CDR3 protein: CASSQGVLSTDTQYF
CDR3 DNA: TGCGCCAGCAGCCAAGGTGTACTTAGCACAGATACGCAGTATTTT

D gene: TRBD2
clone size: many
V gene: TRBV20-1
J gene: TRBJ2-1
CDR3 protein: CSASTYLAGLYNEQFF
CDR3 DNA: TGCAGTGCGTCAACCTATTTAGCGGGATTATACAATGAGCAGTTCTTC

D gene: NA
clone size: NA
V gene: TRBV28
J gene: TRBJ1-2
CDR3 protein: CASSLDRWGYTF
CDR3 DNA: TGTGCCAGCAGTCTTGACAGATGGGGCTACACCTTC

D gene: TRBD1
clone size: many
V gene: TRBV12-3/TRBV12-4
J gene: TRBJ2-7
CDR3 protein: CASSYRDRAYEQYF
CDR3 DNA: TGTGCCAGCAGTTACCGGGACAGGGCGTACGAGCAGTACTTC

D gene: NA
clone size: NA
V gene: TRBV21-1
J gene: TRBJ2-7
CDR3 protein: CATSFRDWLSYEQYF
CDR3 DNA: TGTGCCACCTCTTTCCGGGACTGGCTTTCCTACGAGCAGTACTTC

D gene: NA
clone size: few
V gene: TRBV24-1
J gene: TRBJ2-7
CDR3 protein: CATGTAGEQYF
CDR3 DNA: TGTGCCACAGGGACAGCGGGGGAGCAGTACTTC

D gene: NA
clone size: NA
V gene: TRBV18
J gene: TRBJ1-5
CDR3 protein: CASSQSGAGSNQPQHF
CDR3 DNA: TGTGCCAGCTCACAATCCGGGGCAGGAAGCAATCAGCCCCAGCATTTT

D gene: NA
clone size: many
V gene: TRBV5-1
J gene: TRBJ2-2
CDR3 protein: CASSLEFDSWGTGELFF
CDR3 DNA: TGCGCCAGCAGCTTGGAATTCGACAGCTGGGGCACCGGGGAGCTGTTTTTT

D gene: NA
clone size: NA
V gene: TRBV5-1
J gene: TRBJ2-1
CDR3 protein: CASSLGQTYNEQFF
CDR3 DNA: TGTGCCAGCAGCCTCGGACAGACATACAATGAGCAGTTCTTC

D gene: TRBD2
clone size: few
V gene: TRBV6-1
J gene: TRBJ2-5
CDR3 protein: CASREAGGPRKTQYF
CDR3 DNA: TGTGCCAGCAGAGAAGCGGGGGGGCCTAGAAAGACCCAGTACTTC

D gene: NA
clone size: few
V gene: TRBV11-1
J gene: TRBJ2-7
CDR3 protein: CASSLFGRGVGDEQYF
CDR3 DNA: TGTGCCAGCAGCTTATTCGGTAGGGGGGTCGGAGACGAGCAGTACTTC

D gene: NA
clone size: few
V gene: TRBV5-5
J gene: TRBJ2-7
CDR3 protein: CASSRLDSLGEQYF
CDR3 DNA: TGTGCCAGCAGCCGCTTGGACAGCCTGGGGGAGCAGTACTTC

D gene: NA
clone size: many
V gene: TRBV20-1
J gene: TRBJ1-5
CDR3 protein: CSALKWADPNQPQHF
CDR3 DNA: TGCAGTGCCCTCAAATGGGCCGACCCCAATCAGCCCCAGCATTTT

D gene: TRBD1
clone size: NA
V gene: TRBV7-3
J gene: TRBJ1-2
CDR3 protein: CASSQSPETGGAHGYTF
CDR3 DNA: TGTGCCAGCAGCCAAAGCCCCGAGACAGGGGGCGCCCATGGCTACACCTTC

D gene: NA
clone size: NA
V gene: TRBV20-1
J gene: TRBJ2-1
CDR3 protein: CSARDRGRGGNEQFF
CDR3 DNA: TGCAGTGCTAGAGATCGGGGGAGAGGCGGAAATGAGCAGTTCTTC

D gene: NA
clone size: NA
V gene: TRBV7-4
J gene: TRBJ2-5
CDR3 protein: CASSPKQETQYF
CDR3 DNA: TGTGCCAGCAGCCCGAAGCAAGAGACCCAGTACTTC

D gene: NA
clone size: NA
V gene: TRBV4-1
J gene: TRBJ2-6
CDR3 protein: CASSPGPTGRTNVLTF
CDR3 DNA: TGCGCCAGCAGCCCAGGTCCTACAGGGAGGACCAACGTCCTGACTTTC

D gene: NA
clone size: NA
V gene: TRBV20-1
J gene: TRBJ1-1
CDR3 protein: CSARGSRPFF
CDR3 DNA: TGCAGTGCTAGAGGATCCCGTCCTTTCTTT

D gene: TRBD2
clone size: many
V gene: TRBV6-2/TRBV6-3
J gene: TRBJ2-2
CDR3 protein: CASRYSGRTNTGELFF
CDR3 DNA: TGTGCCAGCAGATATAGCGGGAGGACGAACACCGGGGAGCTGTTTTTT

D gene: TRBD2
clone size: few
V gene: TRBV6-2/TRBV6-3
J gene: TRBJ2-3
CDR3 protein: CASSTRLARADTQYF
CDR3 DNA: TGTGCCAGCAGTACCCGACTAGCCAGGGCAGATACGCAGTATTTT

D gene: NA
clone size: many
V gene: TRBV20-1
J gene: TRBJ1-1
CDR3 protein: CSARDLAEAFF
CDR3 DNA: TGCAGTGCTAGAGATTTGGCTGAAGCTTTCTTT

D gene: TRBD2
clone size: NA
V gene: TRBV20-1
J gene: TRBJ2-1
CDR3 protein: CSARDSRGRSHEQFF
CDR3 DNA: TGCAGTGCTAGAGACTCTCGCGGGAGAAGTCATGAGCAGTTCTTC

D gene: TRBD1
clone size: many
V gene: TRBV20-1
J gene: TRBJ2-7
CDR3 protein: CSARDGGQASYEQYF
CDR3 DNA: TGCAGTGCTAGAGATGGGGGACAGGCGTCCTACGAGCAGTACTTC